A selection of T cell receptor beta chains follows, all from one sample in a study of shared clonotypes between healthy human individuals. Using immunoSEQ multiplex PCR, the repertoire was profiled, and TCRdb retains in-frame clones only, with some absent. In the table there are roughly 2,300,000 clones, under 95% of which are singletons. The sequenced material came from naive CD4+ T cells from PBMCs. The receptors shown here come from a man younger than 35 in good health. Some clones in this sample may be carry-over from other donors' samples. Both conserved end residues are trimmed from each CDR3.

CDR3aa: ASSLRLNTEAF
v_gene: TRBV7-2
j_gene: TRBJ1-1
len: 11

CDR3aa: ASSDFSGANVLT
v_gene: TRBV5-1
j_gene: TRBJ2-6
len: 12

CDR3aa: ASSLVGYPDTQY
v_gene: TRBV11-2
j_gene: TRBJ2-3
len: 12

CDR3aa: ASSPGGVYNSPLH
v_gene: TRBV28
j_gene: TRBJ1-6
len: 13

CDR3aa: ASSPAGTGGVVYGYT
v_gene: TRBV7-2
j_gene: TRBJ1-2
len: 15

CDR3aa: ASSLDSHTLH
v_gene: TRBV7-8
j_gene: TRBJ1-6
len: 10

CDR3aa: AISDTEQATDTQY
v_gene: TRBV10-3
j_gene: TRBJ2-3
len: 13

CDR3aa: ASSLALGPSSGNTIY
v_gene: TRBV5-1
j_gene: TRBJ1-3
len: 15

CDR3aa: ASSPGGGARDTQY
v_gene: TRBV5-4
j_gene: TRBJ2-3
len: 13

CDR3aa: ASSLSTVNTEAF
v_gene: TRBV11-3
j_gene: TRBJ1-1
len: 12

CDR3aa: ASSHRKGQGNTEAF
v_gene: TRBV4-3
j_gene: TRBJ1-1
len: 14

CDR3aa: ASSSGLGYNEQF
v_gene: TRBV7-3
j_gene: TRBJ2-1
len: 12

CDR3aa: ASREDGTPAGYT
v_gene: TRBV28
j_gene: TRBJ1-2
len: 12

CDR3aa: ASSHLGETQY
v_gene: TRBV28
j_gene: TRBJ2-5
len: 10

CDR3aa: ASSERRANTGELF
v_gene: TRBV6-1
j_gene: TRBJ2-2
len: 13

CDR3aa: ASRRVGQTYGYT
v_gene: TRBV5-6
j_gene: TRBJ1-2
len: 12

CDR3aa: ASSFSSGTYNEQF
v_gene: TRBV7-3
j_gene: TRBJ2-1
len: 13

CDR3aa: ASSFQGTSTDTQY
v_gene: TRBV5-6
j_gene: TRBJ2-3
len: 13

CDR3aa: ASSLVGDQETQY
v_gene: TRBV5-1
j_gene: TRBJ2-5
len: 12

CDR3aa: ASSETPGRAYEQY
v_gene: TRBV6-1
j_gene: TRBJ2-7
len: 13

CDR3aa: ASSFMGQGATDTQY
v_gene: TRBV28
j_gene: TRBJ2-3
len: 14

CDR3aa: ASSLGDSQETQY
v_gene: TRBV5-1
j_gene: TRBJ2-5
len: 12

CDR3aa: ASSLALYNYGYT
v_gene: TRBV5-1
j_gene: TRBJ1-2
len: 12

CDR3aa: ASSVRPETQY
v_gene: TRBV2
j_gene: TRBJ2-5
len: 10

CDR3aa: ASREGDGFSYEQY
v_gene: TRBV25-1
j_gene: TRBJ2-7
len: 13

CDR3aa: ASTRRPSARETQY
v_gene: TRBV28
j_gene: TRBJ2-5
len: 13

CDR3aa: ASSSILATTGELF
v_gene: TRBV2
j_gene: TRBJ2-2
len: 13

CDR3aa: ATSRDLREGGVTQY
v_gene: TRBV15
j_gene: TRBJ2-5
len: 14

CDR3aa: ASSDLARGAF
v_gene: TRBV6-1
j_gene: TRBJ1-1
len: 10

CDR3aa: AWSALAANTYNEQF
v_gene: TRBV30
j_gene: TRBJ2-1
len: 14

CDR3aa: ASSQFLILTSGRIADTQY
v_gene: TRBV14
j_gene: TRBJ2-3
len: 18

CDR3aa: AISTGGQPQH
v_gene: TRBV10-3
j_gene: TRBJ1-5
len: 10

CDR3aa: ASSKGEGTDTQY
v_gene: TRBV11-3
j_gene: TRBJ2-3
len: 12

CDR3aa: ASSLGSGSSPVVHNEQF
v_gene: TRBV7-3
j_gene: TRBJ2-1
len: 17

CDR3aa: AAGRGGYEQY
v_gene: TRBV28
j_gene: TRBJ2-7
len: 10

CDR3aa: SVSGPSSYEQY
v_gene: TRBV29-1
j_gene: TRBJ2-7
len: 11

CDR3aa: ASSLSGSAHNEQF
v_gene: TRBV11-2
j_gene: TRBJ2-1
len: 13